The present T cell receptor (beta chain) was sequenced within a study of blood T cell repertoires in COVID-19. Looking at the study overall: Acute-phase and convalescent COVID-19 samples originated in the United States, Italy and Spain. PBMCs, B-cell-depleted T cells, or T cells provided the cDNA or gDNA that made up the material.

This CDR3 is built from 14 residues. Trimming stripped 3 bases from V and 4 bases from J, with 12 bases between. Germline V gene lookup returns CDR1 LGHDT and CDR2 YNNKEL (reference sequence). Original processing methods: Estimated nucleated cell counts came from reference gene primer amplification. The data were produced by immunoSEQ multiplex PCR, yet TCRdb's version contains in-frame clones alone and is incomplete. Clone size and V and J calls were adopted from that table, with D and trimming inferred from the DNA. There are a few hundred thousand clones in the sample; about 89% occur only once, and under 7.5% lies in the top ten.

Sequenced: peripheral blood. This chain joins TRBV3-1 (or the pseudogene TRBV3-2) and TRBJ1-1, with D tentatively TRBD1 (6 bases). This receptor was taken from a man aged 18 to 29 who had recovered from COVID-19. CDR3 coding DNA: TGTGCCAGCAGCCAGGGGGCGTTTGGCACTGAAGCTTTCTTT. It codes for CASSQGAFGTEAFF.